This section outlines one T cell receptor beta chain sequence together with its context. Its antigen remains unknown. Germline V CDR1 and CDR2: LNHDA, SQIVND (reference sequence). The V gene lost 5 bases and the J gene lost 0 bases, with 8 bases spanning the gap. The CDR3 sequence is 14 residues long. This sample is drawn from a study of T cells after yellow fever vaccination. For the study at large: SMART-Seq v4 Ultra Low Input prepared the low-cell-number fractions.

Study-wide findings and caveats: Only a small proportion of the clonotypes turned up in both the CD4 and the CD8 compartments, likely arising from convergent recombination.

Template switching with 5'RACE generated the TCR cDNA and added a universal primer site and UMIs. MiXCR was run by TCRdb on the 5' RACE reads, yielding one entry per CDR3 protein. This table holds about 220,000 distinct CDR3 sequences, approximately 3.3% found once. The chain has TRBV19 and TRBJ2-4; D perhaps matches TRBD2 (5 bases). The TCR sequence derives from a man younger than 30 who received the YFV17D yellow fever vaccine. The input for sequencing was CD4+ T cells sorted from PBMCs, taken 10 days after the yellow fever booster vaccination. CDR3 amino acids: CASSEEVAKNIQYF. The CDR3 DNA sequence: TGTGCCAGTAGTGAGGAGGTAGCCAAAAACATTCAGTACTTC. The variable domain in full, completed from reference TRBV19 and TRBJ2-4, reads DGGITQSPKYLFRKEGQNVTLSCEQNLNHDAMYWYRQDPGQGLRLIYYSQIVNDFQKGDIAEGYSVSREKKESFPLTVTSAQKNPTAFYLCASSEEVAKNIQYFGAGTRLSVL.